This T cell receptor (beta chain) was identified during a study of blood T cells in healthy people across ages. Study-wide results and caveats: Observed TCR beta diversity per million T cells went down as age went up. This fall followed a roughly linear course with age. Estimates of diversity drawn from one million T cells were considered underestimates. A greater number of naive CD4+ cells and higher diversity distinguished long-lived donors from aged donors.

Turning to this clonotype: Antigen specificity is unknown.

CDR3 length: 16 amino acids. V was shortened by 4 bases and J by 7 bases, with 21 bases between the two germline ends. The germline V gene has CDR1 SGDLS and CDR2 YYNGEE. Peripheral blood was drawn, about 9.7 milliliters per donor. A sample-barcoded 5' primer and a J-beta primer mix were used in a second PCR of roughly 7 to 11 cycles. TCRdb processed the 5' RACE reads anew with MiXCR; each CDR3 protein has one entry. Of 1.5 million to 2 million distinct CDR3 sequences in the sample, 30% to 40% were seen once. Sequencing used blood. This sequence originates from a human donor in good health. The chain has TRBV9 and TRBJ2-1; D might be TRBD1 (5 bases). CDR3 DNA sequence: TGTGCCAGCAGCTATACCACAGGCCTGGTGGGGAATGAGCAGTTCTTC. This sequence encodes CASSYTTGLVGNEQFF.